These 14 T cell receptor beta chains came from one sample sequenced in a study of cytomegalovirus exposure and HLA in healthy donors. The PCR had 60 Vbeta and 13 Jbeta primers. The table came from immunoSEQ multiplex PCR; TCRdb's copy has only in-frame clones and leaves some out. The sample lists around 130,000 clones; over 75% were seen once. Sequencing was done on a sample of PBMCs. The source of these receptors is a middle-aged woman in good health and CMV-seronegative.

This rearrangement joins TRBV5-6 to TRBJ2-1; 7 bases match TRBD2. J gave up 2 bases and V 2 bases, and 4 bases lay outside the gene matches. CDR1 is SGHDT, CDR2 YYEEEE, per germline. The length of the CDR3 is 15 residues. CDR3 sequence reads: CASSLGAGTYNEQFF. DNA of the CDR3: TGTGCCAGCAGCTTAGGAGCGGGGACCTACAATGAGCAGTTCTTC. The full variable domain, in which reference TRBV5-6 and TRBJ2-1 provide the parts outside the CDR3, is DAGVTQSPTHLIKTRGQQVTLRCSPKSGHDTVSWYQQALGQGPQFIFQYYEEEERQRGNFPDRFSGHQFPNYSSELNVNALLLGDSALYLCASSLGAGTYNEQFFGPGTRLTVL.

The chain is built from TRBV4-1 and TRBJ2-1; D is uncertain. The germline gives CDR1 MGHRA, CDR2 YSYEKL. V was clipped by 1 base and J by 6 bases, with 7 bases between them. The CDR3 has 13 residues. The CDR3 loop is CASSQGLGNEQFF. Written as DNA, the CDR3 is TGCGCCAGCAGCCAAGGACTTGGCAATGAGCAGTTCTTC.

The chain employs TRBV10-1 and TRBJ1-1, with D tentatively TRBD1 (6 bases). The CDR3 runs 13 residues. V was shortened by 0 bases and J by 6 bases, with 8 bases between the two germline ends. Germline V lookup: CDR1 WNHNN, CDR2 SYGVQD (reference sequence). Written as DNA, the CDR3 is TGCGCCAGCAGTGAGTCCTCAGGGGCTGAAGCTTTCTTT. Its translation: CASSESSGAEAFF.

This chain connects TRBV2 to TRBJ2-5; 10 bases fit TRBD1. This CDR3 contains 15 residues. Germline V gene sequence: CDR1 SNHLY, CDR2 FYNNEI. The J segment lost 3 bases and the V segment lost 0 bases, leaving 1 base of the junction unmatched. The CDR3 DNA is TGTGCCAGCAGTGAAGCCGGGACAGGGGAAGAGACCCAGTACTTC. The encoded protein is CASSEAGTGEETQYF. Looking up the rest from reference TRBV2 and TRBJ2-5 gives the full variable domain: EPEVTQTPSHQVTQMGQEVILRCVPISNHLYFYWYRQILGQKVEFLVSFYNNEISEKSEIFDDQFSVERPDGSNFTLKIRSTKLEDSAMYFCASSEAGTGEETQYFGPGTRLLVL.

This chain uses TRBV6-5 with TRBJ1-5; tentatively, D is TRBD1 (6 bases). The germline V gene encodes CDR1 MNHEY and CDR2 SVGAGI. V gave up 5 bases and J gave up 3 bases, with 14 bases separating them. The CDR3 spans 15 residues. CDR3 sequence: CASSPNRVLNQPQHF. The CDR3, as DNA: TGTGCCAGCAGTCCGAACAGGGTCCTCAATCAGCCCCAGCATTTT.

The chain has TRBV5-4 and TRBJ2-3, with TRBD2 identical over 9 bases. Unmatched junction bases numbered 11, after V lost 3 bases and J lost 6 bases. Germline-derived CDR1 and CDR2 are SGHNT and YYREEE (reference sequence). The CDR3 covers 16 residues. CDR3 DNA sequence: TGTGCCAGCAGCTATGACGCTAGCGGGGCACGGGATACGCAGTATTTT. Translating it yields CASSYDASGARDTQYF.

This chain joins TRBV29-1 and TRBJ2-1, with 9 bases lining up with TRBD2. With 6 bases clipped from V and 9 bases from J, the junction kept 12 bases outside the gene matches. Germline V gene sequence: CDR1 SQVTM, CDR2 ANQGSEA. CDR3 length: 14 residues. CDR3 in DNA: TGCAGCGTGACCGGACTTGCGGGAGGGCCTGAGCAGTTCTTC. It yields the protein CSVTGLAGGPEQFF.

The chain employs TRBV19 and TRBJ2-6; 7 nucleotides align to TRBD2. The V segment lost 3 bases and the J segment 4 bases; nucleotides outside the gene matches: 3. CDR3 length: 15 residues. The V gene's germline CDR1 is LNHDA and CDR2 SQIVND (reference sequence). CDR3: CASSMGGAGANVLTF. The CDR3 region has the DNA TGTGCCAGTAGTATGGGAGGGGCAGGGGCCAACGTCCTGACTTTC.

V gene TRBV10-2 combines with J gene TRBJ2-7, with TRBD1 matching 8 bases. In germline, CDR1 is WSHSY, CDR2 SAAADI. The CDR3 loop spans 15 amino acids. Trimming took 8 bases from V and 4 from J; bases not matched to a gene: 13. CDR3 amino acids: CASGGPNRGKYEQYF. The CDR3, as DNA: TGCGCCAGCGGGGGCCCGAACAGGGGGAAGTACGAGCAGTACTTC.

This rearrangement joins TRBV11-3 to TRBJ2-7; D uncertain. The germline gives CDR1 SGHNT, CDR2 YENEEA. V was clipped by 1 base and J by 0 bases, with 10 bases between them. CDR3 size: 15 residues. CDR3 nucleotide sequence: TGTGCCAGCAGCTTAGCACCGGGTAGCTCCTACGAGCAGTACTTC. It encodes CASSLAPGSSYEQYF.

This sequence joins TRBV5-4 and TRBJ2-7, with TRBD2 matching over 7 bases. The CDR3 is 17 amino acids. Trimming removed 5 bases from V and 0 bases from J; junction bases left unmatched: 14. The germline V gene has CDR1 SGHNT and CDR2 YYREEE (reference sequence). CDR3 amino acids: CASSRDGAASGSYEQYF. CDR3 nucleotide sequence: TGTGCCAGCAGTCGGGACGGGGCCGCTAGCGGCTCCTACGAGCAGTACTTC.

Here the CDR3 DNA reads TGCAGCGTTGAACAGAATGAAAAACTGTTTTTT. Its translation is CSVEQNEKLFF. V gene TRBV29-1 combines with J gene TRBJ1-4; D is unresolved. The CDR3 has 11 amino acids. Germline CDR1 is SQVTM and CDR2 is ANQGSEA. V lost 2 bases, J lost 5 bases, and 3 bases lay in between.

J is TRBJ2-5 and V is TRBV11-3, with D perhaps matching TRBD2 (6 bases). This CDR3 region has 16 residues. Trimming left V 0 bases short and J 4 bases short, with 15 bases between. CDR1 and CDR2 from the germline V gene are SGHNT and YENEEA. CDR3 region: CASSLEGRRARETQYF. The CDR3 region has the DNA TGTGCCAGCAGCTTAGAGGGCAGGAGGGCCAGAGAGACCCAGTACTTC.

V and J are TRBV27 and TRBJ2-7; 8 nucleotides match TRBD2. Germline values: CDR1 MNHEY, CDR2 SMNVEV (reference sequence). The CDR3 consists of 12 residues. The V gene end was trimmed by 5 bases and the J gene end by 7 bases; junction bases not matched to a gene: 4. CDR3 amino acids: CASSAGGREQYF. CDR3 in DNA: TGTGCCAGCAGTGCGGGGGGCCGGGAGCAGTACTTC.